The next 5 T cell receptor beta chains were all read from a single sample in a study of blood T cell repertoires in COVID-19. Here immunoSEQ multiplex PCR was the method, and the copy in TCRdb shows in-frame clones only, minus some. The sample contains about 98,000 clones, 87% of which appear only once. The sample comprised peripheral blood. The receptors were sampled from a man aged 45-65 years with active COVID-19.

The chain carries TRBV5-1 and TRBJ1-2; 8 positions match TRBD1. The junction had 8 bases not matched to a gene; V was cut back by 4 bases and J by 3 bases. In germline, CDR1 is SGHRS, CDR2 YFSETQ. The CDR3 is made up of 15 amino acids. CDR3 in DNA: TGCGCCAGCAGCCCGGACAGGGTTTTGGACTATGGCTACACCTTC. As protein: CASSPDRVLDYGYTF.

This rearrangement joins TRBV14 to TRBJ2-1; TRBD2 is a possible D gene (7 bases). This CDR3 is 15 amino acids long. Deletions cut 4 bases from V and 2 bases from J, with 12 bases between. Germline CDR1 reads SGHDN; CDR2 reads FVKESK. CDR3 DNA: TGTGCCAGCAGCCCTTTAGGGGGGGCCTACAATGAGCAGTTCTTC. Protein product: CASSPLGGAYNEQFF.

This chain uses TRBV18 with TRBJ1-1; 7 bases fit TRBD1. V dropped 1 base and J dropped 0; count of bases not matched to a gene: 8. Germline-derived CDR1 and CDR2 are KGHSH and LQKENI. The CDR3 totals 17 residues. The CDR3 is CASSPRNDRDLNTEAFF. The CDR3 DNA follows: TGTGCCAGCTCACCACGGAACGACAGGGATTTGAACACTGAAGCTTTCTTT.

The chain couples TRBV5-6 to TRBJ2-7; D call uncertain. This CDR3 region has 14 residues. The germline V gene encodes CDR1 SGHDT and CDR2 YYEEEE. The ends were cut back, 0 bases at V and 2 bases at J, with 9 bases in the middle. This CDR3 is CASSLDGRPYEQYF. As DNA, the CDR3 is TGTGCCAGCAGCTTGGACGGCAGGCCCTACGAGCAGTACTTC.

The CDR3 protein is CASSAQGAGDTQYF. In DNA form, the CDR3 reads TGTGCCAGCAGTGCACAGGGGGCAGGAGATACGCAGTATTTT. The V gene is TRBV6-4, the J gene TRBJ2-3, with TRBD1 matching 9 bases. The CDR3 is made up of 14 amino acids. The germline V gene has CDR1 MRHNA and CDR2 SNTAGT. After removal of 4 bases from V and 5 bases from J, the junction contained 4 bases not matched to a gene.